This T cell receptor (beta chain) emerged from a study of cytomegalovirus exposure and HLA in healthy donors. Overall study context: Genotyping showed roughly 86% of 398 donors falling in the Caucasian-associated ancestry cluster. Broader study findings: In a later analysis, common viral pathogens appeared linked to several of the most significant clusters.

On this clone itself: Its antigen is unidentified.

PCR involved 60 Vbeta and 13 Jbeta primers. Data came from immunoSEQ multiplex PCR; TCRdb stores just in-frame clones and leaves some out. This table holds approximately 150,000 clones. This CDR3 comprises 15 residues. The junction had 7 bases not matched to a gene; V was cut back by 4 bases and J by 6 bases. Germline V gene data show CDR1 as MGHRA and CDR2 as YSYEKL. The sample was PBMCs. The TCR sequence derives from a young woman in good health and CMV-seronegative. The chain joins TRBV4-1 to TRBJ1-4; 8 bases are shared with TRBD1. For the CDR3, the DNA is TGCGCCAGCAGCCGAGAGACAGGGGACTATGAAAAACTGTTTTTT. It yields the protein CASSRETGDYEKLFF.